These 22 T cell receptor beta chains were all obtained from the same sample, sequenced in a study of CD8+ T cells in alopecia areata. Extracted from the samples, RNA was reverse transcribed into cDNA to serve as the sequencing template. Only in-frame clones appear in the TCRdb table, and some are missing; sequencing was by immunoSEQ multiplex PCR. This table holds around 210,000 clones, about 56% found once. The sequencing input was CD8+ T cells sorted from blood. The receptor set was obtained from a human donor in good health.

The V and J genes are TRBV7-9 and TRBJ2-7; 7 positions agree with TRBD1. CDR3 length equals 13 residues. Germline CDR1 is SEHNR and CDR2 is FQNEAQ (reference sequence). With V trimmed by 3 bases and J by 3 bases, 2 bases remained unmatched. CDR3 protein: CASSFGQDYEQYF. The CDR3 nucleotides are TGTGCCAGCAGCTTCGGACAGGACTACGAGCAGTACTTC.

This clone was detected a few times. The rearrangement links TRBV5-1 to TRBJ1-1; possibly TRBD1 for D (6 bases). Trimming cost V 5 bases and J 0 bases, with 17 bases left between them. Looked up from germline, CDR1 is SGHRS and CDR2 is YFSETQ. The CDR3 runs 16 residues. Here the CDR3 reads CASSSGVVGMNTEAFF. The CDR3 DNA reads as TGCGCCAGCAGTTCAGGGGTTGTGGGCATGAACACTGAAGCTTTCTTT.

The chain links TRBV29-1 to TRBJ1-1; D might be TRBD1 (6 bases). Germline V lookup: CDR1 SQVTM, CDR2 ANQGSEA. The CDR3 is 11 residues long. V was clipped by 5 bases and J by 6 bases, with 10 bases between them. CDR3 region: CSVRGGSEAFF. Written as DNA, the CDR3 is TGCAGCGTTAGGGGGGGGTCTGAAGCTTTCTTT.

The rearrangement links TRBV13 to TRBJ2-7, with TRBD1 matching 8 bases. The length of the CDR3 is 15 residues. Trimming at V came to 5 bases and at J to 6 bases, leaving 12 bases not matched to a gene. Per germline, CDR1 PRHDT and CDR2 FYEKMQ (reference sequence). In nucleotides, the CDR3 is TGTGCCAGCAGCCATAGGACAGGGCCGGTTTCCGAGCAGTACTTC. This translates into CASSHRTGPVSEQYF.

This clone was observed a few times. This chain joins TRBV14 and TRBJ1-2; D is unresolved. The CDR3 loop spans 13 amino acids. CDR1 SGHDN and CDR2 FVKESK come from the germline V gene. Trimming shortened V by 1 base and J by 6 bases, and 9 bases separated the two germline ends. CDR3 residues: CASSQAVGNGYTF. In DNA form, the CDR3 reads TGTGCCAGCAGCCAAGCGGTAGGAAATGGCTACACCTTC.

This chain joins TRBV4-1 and TRBJ1-2; tentative D call: TRBD1 (6 bases). The V end lost 0 bases, the J end lost 8 bases, and 16 bases lay between the germline ends. This CDR3 is built from 15 residues. CDR1 and CDR2 (germline): MGHRA, YSYEKL. The chain's CDR3 is CASSQDGNREGGYTF. Written as DNA, the CDR3 is TGCGCCAGCAGCCAAGACGGCAACAGGGAAGGCGGCTACACCTTC.

For this clone: The junction and the germline gene differ at one end; a read error may be behind it. The chain employs TRBV6-8 and TRBJ2-1; D might be TRBD2 (6 bases). The CDR3 covers 13 residues. Germline loops: CDR1 MNHGY, CDR2 SAAAGT. The CDR3 DNA sequence: TGTGCCCGGATGGGGGACTGCTACCATGAGCAGTTCTTC. Translation gives CARMGDCYHEQFF.

Comments on this clone: Other DNA sequences in this sample translate to the same CDR3. J is TRBJ2-5 and V is TRBV7-9; D gene ambiguous. CDR1 SEHNR and CDR2 FQNEAQ come from the germline V gene (reference sequence). V dropped 5 bases and J dropped 0 bases, with 1 base sitting between them. This CDR3 is 11 amino acids long. The CDR3 here is CASSNQETQYF. The DNA of the CDR3 is TGTGCCAGCAGCAACCAAGAGACCCAGTACTTC.

The V call is TRBV9, the J call TRBJ2-7; D is perhaps TRBD1 (6 bases). V was clipped by 3 bases and J by 2 bases, with 12 bases between them. Germline assignment: CDR1 SGDLS and CDR2 YYNGEE. The CDR3 is made up of 14 amino acids. The CDR3 bases are TGTGCCAGCAGCGGTGGACAGATGCCCTACGAGCAGTACTTC. Protein sequence: CASSGGQMPYEQYF. The variable domain in full, with the rest retrieved from reference TRBV9 and TRBJ2-7, is DSGVTQTPKHLITATGQRVTLRCSPRSGDLSVYWYQQSLDQGLQFLIQYYNGEERAKGNILERFSAQQFPDLHSELNLSSLELGDSALYFCASSGGQMPYEQYFGPGTRLTVT.

The V gene is TRBV7-9, the J gene TRBJ1-2; 10 bases are a match to TRBD1. Germline CDR1 reads SEHNR; CDR2 reads FQNEAQ (reference sequence). This CDR3 has 14 residues. The trim removed 4 bases at V and 8 bases at J, leaving 7 bases unmatched. CDR3 in DNA: TGTGCCAGCAGCTCCTTGACAGGGGGCAGGGGCTACACCTTC. Translating it yields CASSSLTGGRGYTF.

The chain employs TRBV19 and TRBJ2-3, with 9 bases lining up with TRBD1. The germline V gene encodes CDR1 LNHDA and CDR2 SQIVND (reference sequence). The CDR3 spans 15 residues. J gave up 5 bases and V 6 bases, and 9 bases lay outside the gene matches. The CDR3 sequence: CASSATGGGKDTQYF. CDR3 in DNA: TGTGCCAGTAGCGCGACAGGGGGAGGTAAAGATACGCAGTATTTT.

J is TRBJ2-7 and V is TRBV2; TRBD1 matches 7 bases. J was trimmed by 2 bases and V by 7 bases; bases with no gene match: 11. The CDR3 has 15 amino acids. Germline CDR1 reads SNHLY; CDR2 reads FYNNEI. CDR3 sequence (DNA): TGTGCCAGCAAACAAAGGGGGCGCCGAACCTACGAGCAGTACTTC. Protein: CASKQRGRRTYEQYF.

J is TRBJ1-5 and V is TRBV7-9, with TRBD1 identical over 7 bases. The ends lost 4 bases at V and 8 bases at J; junction bases unmatched: 8. Germline assignment: CDR1 SEHNR and CDR2 FQNEAQ (reference sequence). CDR3 size: 14 residues. This chain's CDR3 is CASSSTTGFKPQHF. CDR3 coding DNA: TGTGCCAGCAGCTCGACGACAGGGTTTAAGCCCCAGCATTTT.

The chain employs TRBV29-1 and TRBJ2-7; a possible D gene is TRBD2 (5 bases). Germline V gene data show CDR1 as SQVTM and CDR2 as ANQGSEA. Trimming shortened V by 0 bases and J by 3 bases, and 15 bases separated the two germline ends. The CDR3 covers 15 residues. CDR3 nucleotides: TGCAGCGTTGAAGATCTTAGCGCTAGAGGCTACGAGCAGTACTTC. Translation: CSVEDLSARGYEQYF.

This clone was detected a few times. This rearrangement joins TRBV4-1 to TRBJ2-1; D is ambiguous. This CDR3 spans 15 amino acids. CDR1 and CDR2 (germline): MGHRA, YSYEKL. Trimming left V 0 bases short and J 7 bases short, with 13 bases between. The CDR3 sequence is CASSQDVPGWNEQFF. The CDR3 region has the DNA TGCGCCAGCAGCCAAGATGTGCCCGGGTGGAATGAGCAGTTCTTC.

This clone has only a few counts. The chain is built from TRBV5-6 and TRBJ1-1; 8 positions match TRBD1. Germline CDR1 reads SGHDT; CDR2 reads YYEEEE. V shed 0 bases, J shed 4 bases, and the junction held 11 bases outside the gene matches. CDR3 length: 17 amino acids. The CDR3 sequence: CASSLDLTGEAPTEAFF. CDR3 bases: TGTGCCAGCAGCTTGGATTTGACAGGGGAAGCGCCCACTGAAGCTTTCTTT.

The chain recombines TRBV27 with TRBJ1-2; D unresolved. The V and J ends lost 5 bases and 4 bases respectively, with 14 bases between them. From germline, CDR1 is MNHEY and CDR2 SMNVEV (reference sequence). The CDR3 runs to 14 residues. The CDR3: CASSPGTLFYGYTF. CDR3 coding DNA: TGTGCCAGCAGTCCTGGCACCCTATTCTATGGCTACACCTTC.

This rearrangement joins TRBV14 to TRBJ2-3; D may correspond to TRBD1 or TRBD2 (6 bases each). This CDR3 has 15 residues. CDR1 SGHDN and CDR2 FVKESK come from the germline V gene. Trimming left V 1 base short and J 2 bases short, with 10 bases between. The DNA of the CDR3 is TGTGCCAGCAGCCAAGCGGGGGCCGTCACAGATACGCAGTATTTT. It translates to CASSQAGAVTDTQYF.

This clone has more than one count but fewer than ten. The chain recombines TRBV29-1 with TRBJ2-3; TRBD2 matches 13 bases. Germline-derived CDR1 and CDR2 are SQVTM and ANQGSEA. The CDR3 contains 17 residues. V trimming: 3 bases; J trimming: 5 bases; junction bases outside the gene matches: 11. The CDR3 nucleotides are TGCAGCGTTGATCGCCGGACTAGCGGGGGCCTTGGAGATACGCAGTATTTT. Encoded protein: CSVDRRTSGGLGDTQYF.

The chain employs TRBV15 and TRBJ1-5; D unresolved. Trimming took 5 bases from V and 0 from J, leaving 17 bases between them. Germline V gene data show CDR1 as LNHNV and CDR2 as YYDKDF (reference sequence). This CDR3 is 17 amino acids long. The CDR3 loop is CATSGLGHLDSNQPQHF. The CDR3, as DNA: TGTGCCACCAGCGGTCTAGGGCACCTCGATAGCAATCAGCCCCAGCATTTT.

The genes are TRBV2 and TRBJ1-2; 9 nucleotides match TRBD1. CDR3 length: 17 residues. V dropped 3 bases and J dropped 2; count of bases not matched to a gene: 10. In germline, CDR1 is SNHLY, CDR2 FYNNEI. The CDR3 DNA is TGTGCCAGCAGTGACGGCCCGGGACAGGGAGGCAACTATGGCTACACCTTC. Amino acids: CASSDGPGQGGNYGYTF. The whole variable domain, filled in from reference TRBV2 and TRBJ1-2, reads EPEVTQTPSHQVTQMGQEVILRCVPISNHLYFYWYRQILGQKVEFLVSFYNNEISEKSEIFDDQFSVERPDGSNFTLKIRSTKLEDSAMYFCASSDGPGQGGNYGYTFGSGTRLTVV.

This chain joins TRBV9 and TRBJ2-3; D unclear. Germline V gives CDR1 SGDLS, CDR2 YYNGEE. This CDR3 is built from 18 residues. V lost 3 bases, J lost 0 bases, and 20 bases lay in between. The DNA of the CDR3 is TGTGCCAGCAGCGCAACCGGTGGGTTAATAACTAGCACAGATACGCAGTATTTT. It is translated as CASSATGGLITSTDTQYF. Combining the CDR3 with reference TRBV9 and TRBJ2-3 gives the whole variable domain DSGVTQTPKHLITATGQRVTLRCSPRSGDLSVYWYQQSLDQGLQFLIQYYNGEERAKGNILERFSAQQFPDLHSELNLSSLELGDSALYFCASSATGGLITSTDTQYFGPGTRLTVL.